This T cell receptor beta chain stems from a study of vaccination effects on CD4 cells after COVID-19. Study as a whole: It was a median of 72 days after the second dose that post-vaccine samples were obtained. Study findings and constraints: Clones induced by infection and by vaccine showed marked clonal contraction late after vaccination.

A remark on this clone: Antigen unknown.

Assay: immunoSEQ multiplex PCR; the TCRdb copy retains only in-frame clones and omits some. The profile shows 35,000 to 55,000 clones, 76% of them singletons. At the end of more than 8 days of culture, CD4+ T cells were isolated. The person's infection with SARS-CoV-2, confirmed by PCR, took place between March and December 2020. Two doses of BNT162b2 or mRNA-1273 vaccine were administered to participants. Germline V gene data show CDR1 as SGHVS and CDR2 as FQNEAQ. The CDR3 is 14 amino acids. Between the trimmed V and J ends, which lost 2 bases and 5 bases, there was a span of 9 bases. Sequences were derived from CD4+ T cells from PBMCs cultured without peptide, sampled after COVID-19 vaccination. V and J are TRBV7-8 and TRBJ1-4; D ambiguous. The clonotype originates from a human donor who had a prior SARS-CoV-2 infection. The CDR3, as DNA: TGTGCCAGCAGCTTATTGGCCAACAATGAAAAACTGTTTTTT. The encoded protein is CASSLLANNEKLFF. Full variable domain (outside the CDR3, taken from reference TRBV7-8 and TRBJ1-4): GAGVSQSPRYKVAKRGQDVALRCDPISGHVSLFWYQQALGQGPEFLTYFQNEAQLDKSGLPSDRFFAERPEGSVSTLKIQRTQQEDSAVYLCASSLLANNEKLFFGSGTQLSVL.